This T cell receptor beta chain appears in the sequencing data of a study of cytomegalovirus exposure and HLA in healthy donors. Regarding the study as a whole: Roughly uniform sequencing depth across donors was assumed, possibly incorrectly. One variant, a missense change in DCLRE1C, was linked in a later analysis to TCR beta V- and J-gene trimming. Analysis performed later found roughly 17,000 TCR beta sequences associated with HLA alleles at 0.05 false discovery rate.

The PCR made use of 60 Vbeta and 13 Jbeta primers. Sequencing was performed with immunoSEQ multiplex PCR; in TCRdb, only in-frame clones are kept and a portion is missing. The repertoire holds more than 200,000 clones, with 70% to 90% as singletons. Germline assignment: CDR1 MNHNS and CDR2 SASEGT. V was pared by 7 bases and J by 7 bases, with 11 bases of the junction left unmatched. The CDR3 is 15 amino acids. A single count supports this clone. Its antigen remains unknown. The genes are TRBV6-1 and TRBJ2-1; 9 bases are shared with TRBD1. The receptor's source is a human donor in good health. What was sequenced was PBMCs. The DNA of the CDR3 is TGTGCCAGCACCTCCGGCGGGACAGGGAATAATGAGCAGTTCTTC. Translating it yields CASTSGGTGNNEQFF.